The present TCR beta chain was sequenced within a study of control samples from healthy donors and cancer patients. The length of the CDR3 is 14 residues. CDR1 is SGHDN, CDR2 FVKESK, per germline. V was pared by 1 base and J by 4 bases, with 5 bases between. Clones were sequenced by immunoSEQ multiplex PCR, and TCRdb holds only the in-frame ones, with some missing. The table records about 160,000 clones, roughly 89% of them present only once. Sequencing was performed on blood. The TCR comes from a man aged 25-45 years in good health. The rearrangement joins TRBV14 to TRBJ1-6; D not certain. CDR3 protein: CASSQGHYNSPLHF. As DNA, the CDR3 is TGTGCCAGCAGCCAAGGGCATTATAATTCACCCCTCCACTTT. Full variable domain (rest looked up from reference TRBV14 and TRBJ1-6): EAGVTQFPSHSVIEKGQTVTLRCDPISGHDNLYWYRRVMGKEIKFLLHFVKESKQDESGMPNNRFLAERTGGTYSTLKVQPAELEDSGVYFCASSQGHYNSPLHFGNGTRLTVT.